This T cell receptor beta chain comes out of a study of PD-L1 blockade in urothelial cancer. This clone was counted between two and nine times. Some clones are missing from TCRdb's copy, which holds only in-frame ones; the method was immunoSEQ multiplex PCR. The table records roughly 45,000 clones, nearly 90% of them present only once. The CDR3 has 14 amino acids. Germline V gene sequence: CDR1 KGHSH, CDR2 LQKENI. V was trimmed by 0 bases and J by 4 bases, leaving 9 bases between them. The chain recombines TRBV18 with TRBJ1-1, with D hard to call. The sample consisted of PBMCs, taken around atezolizumab (anti-PD-L1) treatment. The TCR originated in a man in his 60s with urothelial cancer. The CDR3 DNA is TGTGCCAGCTCACCACCGGGAGGGAGCACTGAAGCTTTCTTT. Its protein is CASSPPGGSTEAFF.